Below are 24 T cell receptor beta chains sequenced from a single sample in a study of T cell changes during pregnancy in multiple sclerosis. Clones were read by immunoSEQ multiplex PCR, and TCRdb kept only the in-frame ones, dropping some. The sample has fewer than 65,000 clones, more than 85% seen once. The sequenced sample was CD4+ T cells from peripheral blood mononuclear cells, obtained after pregnancy. The receptors originated from a female donor with multiple sclerosis, enrolled in a pregnancy study.

The CDR3 spells CASSQDQATLAQHF. CDR3 in DNA: TGCGCCAGCAGCCAAGATCAGGCCACTTTGGCCCAGCATTTT. The chain joins TRBV4-1 to TRBJ1-5; D unclear. The germline V and J ends were trimmed by 0 bases and 11 bases, with 14 bases remaining between them. The CDR3 has 14 residues. Germline V CDR1 and CDR2: MGHRA, YSYEKL.

This sequence joins TRBV10-3 and TRBJ2-7; 8 positions agree with TRBD1. Per germline, CDR1 ENHRY and CDR2 SYGVKD. The trim removed 5 bases at V and 4 bases at J, leaving 7 bases unmatched. The CDR3 spans 14 residues. DNA for the CDR3: TGTGCCATCAGTCCGGGACAGGAGATTTACGAGCAGTACTTC. It yields the protein CAISPGQEIYEQYF.

The chain carries TRBV4-1 and TRBJ2-1; TRBD1 matches at 9 bases. The CDR3 spans 16 residues. After removal of 0 bases from V and 8 bases from J, the junction contained 8 bases not matched to a gene. The germline CDR1 and CDR2 sequences are MGHRA and YSYEKL. CDR3 sequence: CASSQDRDRVADEQFF. The CDR3 DNA follows: TGCGCCAGCAGCCAAGATCGGGACAGGGTTGCAGATGAGCAGTTCTTC.

This chain joins TRBV7-2 and TRBJ2-7; TRBD2 might be the D (5 bases). Germline CDR1 SGHTA, CDR2 FQGNSA. This CDR3 has 16 amino acids. The V end was cut by 2 bases, the J end by 2 bases, with 16 bases between. The CDR3 here is CASSLRSVANTYEQYF. The CDR3 DNA follows: TGTGCCAGCAGCTTAAGATCTGTAGCGAATACCTACGAGCAGTACTTC.

This clone showed up just once. V is TRBV11-2 and J is TRBJ2-1; 13 bases line up with TRBD2. The CDR3 loop spans 17 amino acids. V was pared by 5 bases and J by 12 bases, with 16 bases of the junction left unmatched. Per the germline V gene, CDR1 is SGHAT and CDR2 is FQNNGV. CDR3 amino acids: CASSPTRTSGRFAGQFF. CDR3 DNA sequence: TGTGCCAGCAGCCCAACTAGGACTAGCGGGAGATTTGCAGGGCAGTTCTTC.

This sequence joins TRBV18 and TRBJ2-7, with 7 bases matching TRBD1. With V trimmed by 3 bases and J by 2 bases, 7 bases remained unmatched. The CDR3 is 15 amino acids. The V gene's germline CDR1 is KGHSH and CDR2 LQKENI. The CDR3 coding sequence is TGTGCCAGCTCACCTTCCCGGGACAGAACCTACGAGCAGTACTTC. It is translated as CASSPSRDRTYEQYF.

The rearrangement joins TRBV5-1 to TRBJ1-1; TRBD1 is a possible D gene (6 bases). The CDR3 extends over 16 amino acids. Trimming left V 7 bases short and J 6 bases short, with 25 bases between. The germline V gene has CDR1 SGHRS and CDR2 YFSETQ. This chain's CDR3 is CASLAGSGQGIAEAFF. CDR3 DNA: TGCGCCAGCCTAGCCGGCAGCGGCCAGGGGATCGCTGAAGCTTTCTTT. The full variable domain, its missing parts supplied by reference TRBV5-1 and TRBJ1-1, is KAGVTQTPRYLIKTRGQQVTLSCSPISGHRSVSWYQQTPGQGLQFLFEYFSETQRNKGNFPGRFSGRQFSNSRSEMNVSTLELGDSALYLCASLAGSGQGIAEAFFGQGTRLTVV.

This rearrangement joins TRBV5-1 to TRBJ1-2, with a possible D match to TRBD1 (5 bases). The V end was cut by 3 bases, the J end by 8 bases, with 14 bases between. Germline CDR1 and CDR2: SGHRS and YFSETQ. The CDR3 runs 13 residues. CDR3 sequence (DNA): TGCGCCAGCAGCTCACCCGGGACTCAAGGCTACACCTTC. Translation: CASSSPGTQGYTF.

V and J are TRBV6-6 and TRBJ2-5; D possibly corresponds to TRBD2 (6 bases). With 5 bases removed from V and 4 bases from J, the gap between germline ends came to 8 bases. CDR1 and CDR2 (germline): MNHNY, SVGAGI (reference sequence). The CDR3 has 12 amino acids. CDR3 in DNA: TGTGCCAGCAGTCGGGGAGGAGAGACCCAGTACTTC. It codes for CASSRGGETQYF.

The V gene is TRBV6-6, the J gene TRBJ2-1; 13 positions agree with TRBD2. There are 16 residues in the CDR3. V shed 6 bases, J shed 6 bases, and the junction held 8 bases outside the gene matches. Germline assignment: CDR1 MNHNY and CDR2 SVGAGI (reference sequence). CDR3 DNA: TGTGCCAGCAGCTCCGGACTAGCGGGAGCTATCAATGAGCAGTTCTTC. Translating gives CASSSGLAGAINEQFF.

The chain links TRBV11-2 to TRBJ1-2, with 7 bases fitting TRBD1. CDR3 length: 12 residues. Per germline, CDR1 SGHAT and CDR2 FQNNGV. V dropped 5 bases and J dropped 8; count of bases not matched to a gene: 5. CDR3 sequence: CASSQETGGYTF. The CDR3 bases are TGTGCCAGCAGCCAGGAGACAGGGGGCTACACCTTC. The full variable domain, its missing parts supplied by reference TRBV11-2 and TRBJ1-2, is EAGVAQSPRYKIIEKRQSVAFWCNPISGHATLYWYQQILGQGPKLLIQFQNNGVVDDSQLPKDRFSAERLKGVDSTLKIQPAKLEDSAVYLCASSQETGGYTFGSGTRLTVV.

The J gene is TRBJ1-1, the V gene TRBV5-1, with TRBD1 as a possible D gene (6 bases). V lost 2 bases and J lost 0, with 11 bases in between. The CDR3 has 15 amino acids. The germline CDR1 and CDR2 sequences are SGHRS and YFSETQ. The CDR3 here is CASSFTGYMNTEAFF. Written as DNA, the CDR3 is TGCGCCAGCAGCTTCACAGGGTACATGAACACTGAAGCTTTCTTT.

The chain employs TRBV14 and TRBJ2-3, with a tentative D call TRBD2 (5 bases). The CDR3 is made up of 13 amino acids. Germline V gives CDR1 SGHDN, CDR2 FVKESK. Trimming removed 4 bases from V and 5 bases from J, with 10 bases in between. The DNA for the CDR3 is TGTGCCAGCAGCCGCGGGTCGGGAGATACGCAGTATTTT. Translated, it gives CASSRGSGDTQYF.

CDR3 sequence (DNA): TGTGCCAGCAGTCAGGGGATAGCTTTCTTT. Encoded protein: CASSQGIAFF. This chain joins TRBV6-1 and TRBJ1-1; TRBD1 is a possible D gene (6 bases). Germline-derived CDR1 and CDR2 are MNHNS and SASEGT. Trimming removed 5 bases from V and 10 bases from J, with 8 bases in between. There are 10 residues in the CDR3.

J is TRBJ1-5 and V is TRBV28; D is perhaps TRBD1 (6 bases). Germline CDR1 reads MDHEN; CDR2 reads SYDVKM. V was pared by 2 bases and J by 3 bases, with 8 bases between. The CDR3 runs 14 residues. The CDR3 bases are TGTGCCAGCAGTTTACACAGGGCCAATCAGCCCCAGCATTTT. Translating it yields CASSLHRANQPQHF.

V and J are TRBV9 and TRBJ2-5; D might be TRBD2 (5 bases). Trimming took off 0 bases at V and 5 bases at J, with 17 bases between the two ends. The CDR3 has 16 amino acids. Germline CDR1 and CDR2: SGDLS and YYNGEE. CDR3 DNA: TGTGCCAGCAGCGTAGGCGGGCTAGTCAATCGGGAGACCCAGTACTTC. It encodes CASSVGGLVNRETQYF.

The J gene is TRBJ2-3, the V gene TRBV5-1, with a tentative D call TRBD2 (6 bases). The CDR3 has 14 amino acids. Germline V gene sequence: CDR1 SGHRS, CDR2 YFSETQ. Between the trimmed V and J ends, which lost 7 bases and 0 bases, there was a span of 12 bases. The CDR3 sequence: CASSGSISTDTQYF. CDR3 in DNA: TGCGCCAGCTCCGGGAGCATCAGCACAGATACGCAGTATTTT.

V gene TRBV18 combines with J gene TRBJ2-7; TRBD1 matches at 7 bases. CDR3 length equals 14 residues. From germline, CDR1 is KGHSH and CDR2 LQKENI. Trimming at V came to 6 bases and at J to 2 bases, leaving 7 bases not matched to a gene. In DNA, the CDR3 is TGTGCCAGCTCGCCCGGACAGGCAACCTACGAGCAGTACTTC. Translated, it gives CASSPGQATYEQYF.

The chain has TRBV10-2 and TRBJ2-1; 15 bases agree with TRBD2. The CDR3 sequence is 18 residues long. Germline V gene lookup returns CDR1 WSHSY and CDR2 SAAADI. Losses at the gene ends were 2 bases for V and 1 base for J; bases not matched to a gene: 3. CDR3 sequence reads: CASSELGTSGRSYNEQFF. The DNA of the CDR3 is TGCGCCAGCAGTGAGCTAGGGACTAGCGGGAGGTCCTACAATGAGCAGTTCTTC.

The V and J genes are TRBV6-1 and TRBJ1-4; the D gene is possibly TRBD1 (5 bases). Germline loops: CDR1 MNHNS, CDR2 SASEGT. Between the trimmed V and J ends, which lost 5 bases and 6 bases, there was a span of 7 bases. The CDR3 contains 12 residues. The CDR3 here is CASSPGYEKLFF. The CDR3 DNA reads as TGTGCCAGCAGTCCAGGGTATGAAAAACTGTTTTTT.

V is TRBV5-1 and J is TRBJ2-3, with 14 bases that match TRBD2. The germline V gene has CDR1 SGHRS and CDR2 YFSETQ. The length of the CDR3 is 16 residues. V was pared by 4 bases and J by 3 bases, with 4 bases of the junction left unmatched. For the CDR3, the DNA is TGCGCCAGCAGCACGACTAGCGGGGGGGGGACAGATACGCAGTATTTT. It codes for CASSTTSGGGTDTQYF. The variable domain in full, with the rest retrieved from reference TRBV5-1 and TRBJ2-3, is KAGVTQTPRYLIKTRGQQVTLSCSPISGHRSVSWYQQTPGQGLQFLFEYFSETQRNKGNFPGRFSGRQFSNSRSEMNVSTLELGDSALYLCASSTTSGGGTDTQYFGPGTRLTVL.

This rearrangement joins TRBV6-1 to TRBJ1-5; 11 bases are shared with TRBD1. V was pared by 3 bases and J by 8 bases, with 9 bases of the junction left unmatched. The CDR3 length is 16 residues. In germline, CDR1 is MNHNS, CDR2 SASEGT. The CDR3 DNA sequence: TGTGCCAGCAGTGAGCCGGACAGGGGGCTCGGTAAGCCCCAGCATTTT. Amino acids: CASSEPDRGLGKPQHF.

This rearrangement joins TRBV11-2 to TRBJ2-3, with 10 bases matching TRBD1. The CDR3 is 18 residues long. The J segment lost 0 bases and the V segment lost 3 bases, leaving 9 bases of the junction unmatched. Per germline, CDR1 SGHAT and CDR2 FQNNGV. As DNA, the CDR3 is TGTGCCAGCAGCTTGGGGGACAGGGGATCCCCGAGCACAGATACGCAGTATTTT. Translating it yields CASSLGDRGSPSTDTQYF.

This clone was recorded only once. The CDR3 spells CASSPPLAGTDTQYF. CDR3 bases: TGCGCCAGCAGCCCACCACTAGCGGGCACAGATACGCAGTATTTT. The V call is TRBV5-1, the J call TRBJ2-3; 8 bases match TRBD2. This CDR3 has 15 amino acids. V was pared by 4 bases and J by 1 base, with 5 bases of the junction left unmatched. Per the germline V gene, CDR1 is SGHRS and CDR2 is YFSETQ.